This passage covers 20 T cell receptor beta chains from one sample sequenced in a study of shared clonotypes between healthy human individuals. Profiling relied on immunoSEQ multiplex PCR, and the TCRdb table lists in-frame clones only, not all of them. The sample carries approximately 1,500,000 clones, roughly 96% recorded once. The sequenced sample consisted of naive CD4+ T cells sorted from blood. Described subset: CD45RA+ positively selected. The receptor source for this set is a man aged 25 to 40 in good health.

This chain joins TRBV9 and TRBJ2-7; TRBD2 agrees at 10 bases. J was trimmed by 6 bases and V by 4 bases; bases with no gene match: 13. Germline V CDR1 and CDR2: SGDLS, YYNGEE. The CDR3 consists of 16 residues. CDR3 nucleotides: TGTGCCAGCAGCCCCCGGCCTAGCGGGAGTCCTATCGAGCAGTACTTC. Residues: CASSPRPSGSPIEQYF.

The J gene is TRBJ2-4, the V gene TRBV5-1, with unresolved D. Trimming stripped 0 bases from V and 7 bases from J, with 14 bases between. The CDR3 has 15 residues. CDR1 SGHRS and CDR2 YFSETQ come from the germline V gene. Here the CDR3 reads CASSLGVGPVNIQYF. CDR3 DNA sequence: TGCGCCAGCAGCTTGGGTGTCGGCCCAGTTAACATTCAGTACTTC.

The chain's CDR3 is CASSEIKGSGELFF. In DNA, the CDR3 is TGTGCCAGCAGTGAAATAAAGGGTTCCGGGGAGCTGTTTTTT. The chain recombines TRBV6-1 with TRBJ2-2; D unclear. The germline gives CDR1 MNHNS, CDR2 SASEGT. CDR3 length: 14 residues. V lost 2 bases and J lost 6, with 10 bases in between.

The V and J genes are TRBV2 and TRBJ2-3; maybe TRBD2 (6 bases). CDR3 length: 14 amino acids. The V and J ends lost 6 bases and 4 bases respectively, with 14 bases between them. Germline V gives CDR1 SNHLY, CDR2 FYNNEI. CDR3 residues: CASRGTGESDTQYF. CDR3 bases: TGTGCCAGCAGGGGGACGGGAGAGTCAGATACGCAGTATTTT.

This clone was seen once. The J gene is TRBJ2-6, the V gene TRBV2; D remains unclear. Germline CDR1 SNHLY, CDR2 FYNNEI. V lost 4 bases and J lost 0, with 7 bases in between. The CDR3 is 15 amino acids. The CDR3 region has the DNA TGTGCCAGCAGTGCTGAGTCCTCTGGGGCCAACGTCCTGACTTTC. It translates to CASSAESSGANVLTF.

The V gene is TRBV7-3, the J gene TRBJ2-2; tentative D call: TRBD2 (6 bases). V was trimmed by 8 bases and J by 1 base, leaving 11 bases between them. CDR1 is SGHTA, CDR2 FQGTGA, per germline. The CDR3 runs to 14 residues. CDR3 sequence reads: CASQRRGNTGELFF. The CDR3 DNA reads TGTGCCAGCCAGCGGAGGGGGAACACCGGGGAGCTGTTTTTT.

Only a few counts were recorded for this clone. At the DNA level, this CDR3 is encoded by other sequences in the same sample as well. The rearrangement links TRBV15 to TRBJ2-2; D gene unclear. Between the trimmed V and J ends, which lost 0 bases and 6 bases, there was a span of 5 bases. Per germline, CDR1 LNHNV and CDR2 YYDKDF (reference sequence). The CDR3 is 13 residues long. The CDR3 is CATSRDRAGELFF. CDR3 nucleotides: TGTGCCACCAGCAGAGATAGGGCCGGGGAGCTGTTTTTT.

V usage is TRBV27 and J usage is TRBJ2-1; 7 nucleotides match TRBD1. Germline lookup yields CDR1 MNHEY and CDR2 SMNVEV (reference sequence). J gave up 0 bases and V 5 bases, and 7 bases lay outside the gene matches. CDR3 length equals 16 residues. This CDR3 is CASSTDRVASYNEQFF. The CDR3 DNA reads TGTGCCAGCAGTACAGACAGGGTAGCCTCCTACAATGAGCAGTTCTTC.

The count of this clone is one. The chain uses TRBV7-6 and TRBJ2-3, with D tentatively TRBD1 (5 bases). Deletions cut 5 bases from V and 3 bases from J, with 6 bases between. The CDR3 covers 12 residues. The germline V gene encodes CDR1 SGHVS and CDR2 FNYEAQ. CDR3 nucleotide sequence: TGTGCCAGCAGCCCAGGGACAGATACGCAGTATTTT. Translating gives CASSPGTDTQYF.

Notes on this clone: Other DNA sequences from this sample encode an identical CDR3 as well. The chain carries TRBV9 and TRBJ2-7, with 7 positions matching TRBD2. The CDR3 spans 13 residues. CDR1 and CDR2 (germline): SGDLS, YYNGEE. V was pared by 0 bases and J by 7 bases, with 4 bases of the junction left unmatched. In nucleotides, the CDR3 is TGTGCCAGCAGCGTAGCGGGAGGCTGGGAGCAGTACTTC. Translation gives CASSVAGGWEQYF.

The CDR3 region has the DNA TGTGCCAGCAGCTTAGGGACTAGCGGGACCTCCTACGAGCAGTACTTC. This codes for CASSLGTSGTSYEQYF. The chain carries TRBV7-8 and TRBJ2-7; 12 bases are a match to TRBD2. CDR1 is SGHVS and CDR2 is FQNEAQ in the germline V gene. The V gene end was trimmed by 1 base and the J gene end by 0 bases; junction bases not matched to a gene: 1. CDR3 length: 16 amino acids.

CDR3 in DNA: TGTGCCAGCAGCGTAGTAGGATGGGGTCTAACAGATACGCAGTATTTT. Protein sequence: CASSVVGWGLTDTQYF. The V and J genes are TRBV9 and TRBJ2-3; D unclear. This CDR3 has 16 residues. Germline CDR1 is SGDLS and CDR2 is YYNGEE. Trimming stripped 0 bases from V and 3 bases from J, with 14 bases between.

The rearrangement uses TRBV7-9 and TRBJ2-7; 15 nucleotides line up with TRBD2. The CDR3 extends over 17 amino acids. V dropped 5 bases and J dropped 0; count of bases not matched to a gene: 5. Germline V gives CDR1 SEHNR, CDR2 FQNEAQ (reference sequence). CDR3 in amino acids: CASSGGLAGGSSYEQYF. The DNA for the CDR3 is TGTGCCAGCAGCGGGGGACTAGCGGGAGGAAGCTCCTACGAGCAGTACTTC.

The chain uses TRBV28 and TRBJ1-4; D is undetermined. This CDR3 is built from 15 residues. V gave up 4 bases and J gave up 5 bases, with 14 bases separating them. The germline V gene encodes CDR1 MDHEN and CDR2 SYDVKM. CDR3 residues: CASSSTQDLNEKLFF. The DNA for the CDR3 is TGTGCCAGCAGTTCGACACAAGACCTAAATGAAAAACTGTTTTTT.

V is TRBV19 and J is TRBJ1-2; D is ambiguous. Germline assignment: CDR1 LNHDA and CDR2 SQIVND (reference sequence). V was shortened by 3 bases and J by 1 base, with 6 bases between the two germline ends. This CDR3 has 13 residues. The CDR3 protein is CASSIYSNYGYTF. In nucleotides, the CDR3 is TGTGCCAGTAGTATTTACAGTAACTATGGCTACACCTTC.

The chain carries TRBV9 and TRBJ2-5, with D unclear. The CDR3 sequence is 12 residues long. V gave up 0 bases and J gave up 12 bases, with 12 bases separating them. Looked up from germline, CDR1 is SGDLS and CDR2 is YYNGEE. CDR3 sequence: CASSVANGVKYF. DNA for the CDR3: TGTGCCAGCAGCGTAGCTAACGGTGTGAAGTACTTC.

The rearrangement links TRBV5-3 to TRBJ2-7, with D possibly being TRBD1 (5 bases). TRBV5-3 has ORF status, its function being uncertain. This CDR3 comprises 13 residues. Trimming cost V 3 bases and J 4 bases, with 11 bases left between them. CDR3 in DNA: TGTGCCAGAAGCTATAAACAGGATTACGAGCAGTACTTC. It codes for CARSYKQDYEQYF.

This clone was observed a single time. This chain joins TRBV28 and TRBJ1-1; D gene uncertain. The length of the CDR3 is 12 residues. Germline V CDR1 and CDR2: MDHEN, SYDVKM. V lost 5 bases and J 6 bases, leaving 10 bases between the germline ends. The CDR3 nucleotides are TGTGCCAGCAGTGTCCAATATCCTGAAGCTTTCTTT. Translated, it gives CASSVQYPEAFF.

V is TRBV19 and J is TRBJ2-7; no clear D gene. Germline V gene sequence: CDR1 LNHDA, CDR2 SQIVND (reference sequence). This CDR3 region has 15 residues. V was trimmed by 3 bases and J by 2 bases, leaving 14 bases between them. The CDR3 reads CASSMRDLHAYEQYF. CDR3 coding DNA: TGTGCCAGTAGTATGAGAGACTTGCATGCCTACGAGCAGTACTTC.

CDR3: CASRMSVTGYSNQPQHF. CDR3 nucleotides: TGTGCCAGCAGAATGAGCGTTACGGGCTATAGCAATCAGCCCCAGCATTTT. The chain joins TRBV2 to TRBJ1-5, with D uncertain. Trimming shortened V by 6 bases and J by 0 bases, and 18 bases separated the two germline ends. The CDR3 length is 17 residues. CDR1 SNHLY and CDR2 FYNNEI come from the germline V gene.